Listed below are T cell receptor beta chains from one sample, sequenced in a study of vaccination effects on CD4 cells after COVID-19. Measured with immunoSEQ multiplex PCR; TCRdb has only the in-frame clones, and not every one. The sample holds tens of thousands of clones, 77% seen once. Their antigen targets remain unknown. The specimen comprised CD4+ T cells from PBMCs cultured with HCoV-NL63 spike peptides, sampled before COVID-19 vaccination. All receptors derive from a human donor who had a prior SARS-CoV-2 infection. Each CDR3 is given with its conserved first and last residue. D genes are given only for firm matches. The size of a clone is reported for some rows only, either as once, few or many, or as a class for expanded clones.

V	size	J	D	DNA	CDR3
TRBV6-5	-	TRBJ1-1	-	TGTGCCAGCAGGGCCGGTGGGGCTCTAAAGTGGGCTTTCTTT	CASRAGGALKWAFF
TRBV10-3	-	TRBJ1-3	TRBD1	TGTGCCATCAGCTGGGACAGGGGGGACTCTGGAAACACCATATATTTT	CAISWDRGDSGNTIYF
TRBV5-4	once	TRBJ2-3	-	TGTGCCAGCAGCCACCTGGGTAGGACAGAGACAGATACGCAGTATTTT	CASSHLGRTETDTQYF
TRBV11-2	once	TRBJ1-6	-	TGTGCCAGCAGCCGAAATGGTGGCCCTCAATCAGCGGGTAATTCACCCCTCCACTTT	CASSRNGGPQSAGNSPLHF
TRBV7-9	-	TRBJ1-4	TRBD1	TGTGCCAGCAGCTCAGGGGGGGGGAGCGACGTCAGTGAAAAACTGTTTTTT	CASSSGGGSDVSEKLFF
TRBV7-2	-	TRBJ2-2	-	TGTGCCAGCAGTTCTAGCGTGAACACCGGGGAGCTGTTTTTT	CASSSSVNTGELFF
TRBV4-3	-	TRBJ1-1	TRBD1	TGCGCCAGCAGCCAAGCAGGGGGGGTCGCTGAAGCTTTCTTT	CASSQAGGVAEAFF
TRBV7-2	once	TRBJ2-7	-	TGTGCCAGCAGTCGCCCAGGGGGACTCTCCGGCGAGCAGTACTTC	CASSRPGGLSGEQYF
TRBV5-1	-	TRBJ2-2	TRBD2	TGCGCCAGCAGCTTAGCTCCGGGGGGGGGCACCGGGGAGCTGTTTTTT	CASSLAPGGGTGELFF
TRBV14	few	TRBJ2-7	-	TGTGCCAGCAGCCAATCGGGGGCATTACGGCAGTACTTC	CASSQSGALRQYF
TRBV19	medium-sized	TRBJ1-3	-	TGTGCCAGTATGGGGGACTCTGGAAACACCATATATTTT	CASMGDSGNTIYF
TRBV5-1	-	TRBJ2-7	-	TGCGCCAGCAGCTTGTGGTTAACAGGGTCCTACGAGCAGTACTTC	CASSLWLTGSYEQYF
TRBV5-1	-	TRBJ2-5	-	TGCGCCAGCAGCTTGGAATGGGGACAAGAGACCCAGTACTTC	CASSLEWGQETQYF
TRBV7-3	few	TRBJ1-2	-	TGTGCCAGCAGCTTAACATTACAGGGAGATGGCTACACCTTC	CASSLTLQGDGYTF
TRBV24-1	once	TRBJ2-1	-	TGTGCCACCAGTGATACCCGTCTCGGCTACCTCAATGAGCAGTTCTTC	CATSDTRLGYLNEQFF
TRBV7-2	-	TRBJ1-4	-	TGTGCCAGCAGCCCCCAGACAGCAACTAATGAAAAACTGTTTTTT	CASSPQTATNEKLFF
TRBV2	-	TRBJ2-1	-	TGTGCCAGCAGTGACCAAGCGGTCAGAGAGCAGTTCTTC	CASSDQAVREQFF
TRBV5-1	once	TRBJ2-3	TRBD2	TGCGCCGCCAAGGAAGGCGGGGGGTCCACAGATACGCAGTATTTT	CAAKEGGGSTDTQYF
TRBV6-5	-	TRBJ2-7	-	TGTGCCAGCAGTTACTCTGGGACCTACTACGAGCAGTACTTC	CASSYSGTYYEQYF
TRBV6-2/TRBV6-3	once	TRBJ2-3	-	TGTGCCAGCAGTCATGGGCTGAAAGATACGCAGTATTTT	CASSHGLKDTQYF
TRBV5-8	medium-sized	TRBJ1-1	TRBD1	TGTGCCAGCAGCCTGGACGACAGGGACACTGAAGCTTTCTTT	CASSLDDRDTEAFF
TRBV19	-	TRBJ2-4	TRBD1	TGTGCCAGTAACATCCCGGGACAGGGAAACATTCAGTACTTC	CASNIPGQGNIQYF
TRBV5-1	-	TRBJ2-7	-	TGCGCCAGCAGCTTGGGCCCTCGGACGTCCTACGAGCAGTACTTC	CASSLGPRTSYEQYF